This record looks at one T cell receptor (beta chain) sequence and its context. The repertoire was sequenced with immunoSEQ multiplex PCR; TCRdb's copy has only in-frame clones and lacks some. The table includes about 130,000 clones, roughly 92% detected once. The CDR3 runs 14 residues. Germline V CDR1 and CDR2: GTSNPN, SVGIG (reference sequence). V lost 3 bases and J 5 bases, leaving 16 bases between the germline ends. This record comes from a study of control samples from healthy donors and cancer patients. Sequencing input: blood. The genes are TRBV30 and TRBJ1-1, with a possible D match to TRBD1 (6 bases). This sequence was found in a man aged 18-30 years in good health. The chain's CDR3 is CAWSRGYVGTEAFF. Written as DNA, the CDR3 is TGTGCCTGGAGCAGGGGATATGTGGGGACTGAAGCTTTCTTT. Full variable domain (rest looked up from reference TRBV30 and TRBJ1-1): SQTIHQWPATLVQPVGSPLSLECTVEGTSNPNLYWYRQAAGRGLQLLFYSVGIGQISSEVPQNLSASRPQDRQFILSSKKLLLSDSGFYLCAWSRGYVGTEAFFGQGTRLTVV.